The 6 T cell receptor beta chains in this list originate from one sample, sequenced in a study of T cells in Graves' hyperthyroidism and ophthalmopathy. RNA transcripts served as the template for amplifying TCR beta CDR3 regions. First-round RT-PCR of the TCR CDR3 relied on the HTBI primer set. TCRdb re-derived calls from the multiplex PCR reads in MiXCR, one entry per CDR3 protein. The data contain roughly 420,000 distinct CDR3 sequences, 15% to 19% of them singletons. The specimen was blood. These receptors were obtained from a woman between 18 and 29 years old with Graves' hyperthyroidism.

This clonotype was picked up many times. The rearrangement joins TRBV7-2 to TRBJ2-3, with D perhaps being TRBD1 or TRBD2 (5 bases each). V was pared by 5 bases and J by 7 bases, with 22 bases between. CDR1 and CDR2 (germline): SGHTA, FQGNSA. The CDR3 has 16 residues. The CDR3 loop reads CASSPSPRVGVYTQYF. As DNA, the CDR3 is TGTGCCAGCAGCCCCAGCCCCCGGGTGGGGGTGTATACGCAGTATTTT. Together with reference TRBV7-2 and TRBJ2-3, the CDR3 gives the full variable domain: GAGVSQSPSNKVTEKGKDVELRCDPISGHTALYWYRQSLGQGLEFLIYFQGNSAPDKSGLPSDRFSAERTGGSVSTLTIQRTQQEDSAVYLCASSPSPRVGVYTQYFGPGTRLTVL.

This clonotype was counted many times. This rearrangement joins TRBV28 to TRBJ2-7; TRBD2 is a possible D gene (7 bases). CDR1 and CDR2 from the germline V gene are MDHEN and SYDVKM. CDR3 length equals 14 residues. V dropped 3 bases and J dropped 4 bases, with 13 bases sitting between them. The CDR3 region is CASSFGGGGYEQYF. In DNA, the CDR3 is TGTGCCAGCAGTTTCGGGGGAGGGGGTTACGAGCAGTACTTC.

The CDR3 coding sequence is TGTGCCAGTACCCCGGGGGGGGCAAATCAGCCCCAGCATTTT. Amino acids: CASTPGGANQPQHF. The V call is TRBV19, the J call TRBJ1-5; tentatively, D is TRBD1 (6 bases). The CDR3 totals 14 residues. The germline CDR1 and CDR2 sequences are LNHDA and SQIVND (reference sequence). V was pared by 7 bases and J by 4 bases, with 14 bases between. Filled out from reference TRBV19 and TRBJ1-5, the complete variable domain reads DGGITQSPKYLFRKEGQNVTLSCEQNLNHDAMYWYRQDPGQGLRLIYYSQIVNDFQKGDIAEGYSVSREKKESFPLTVTSAQKNPTAFYLCASTPGGANQPQHFGDGTRLSIL.

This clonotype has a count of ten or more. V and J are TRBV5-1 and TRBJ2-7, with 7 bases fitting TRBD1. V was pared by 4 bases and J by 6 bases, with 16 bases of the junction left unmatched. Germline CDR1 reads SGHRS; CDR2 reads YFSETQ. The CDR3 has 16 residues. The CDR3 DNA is TGCGCCAGCAGCATGAGGCCGACAGGGATTGGGCTCGAGCAGTACTTC. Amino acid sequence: CASSMRPTGIGLEQYF. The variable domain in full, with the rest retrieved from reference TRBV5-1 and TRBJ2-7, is KAGVTQTPRYLIKTRGQQVTLSCSPISGHRSVSWYQQTPGQGLQFLFEYFSETQRNKGNFPGRFSGRQFSNSRSEMNVSTLELGDSALYLCASSMRPTGIGLEQYFGPGTRLTVT.

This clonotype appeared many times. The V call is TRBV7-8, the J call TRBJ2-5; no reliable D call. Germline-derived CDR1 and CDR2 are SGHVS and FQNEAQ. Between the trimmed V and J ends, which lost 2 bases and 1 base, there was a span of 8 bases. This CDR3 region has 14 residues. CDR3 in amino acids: CASSLIKLQETQYF. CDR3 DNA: TGTGCCAGCAGCTTAATTAAGCTCCAAGAGACCCAGTACTTC.

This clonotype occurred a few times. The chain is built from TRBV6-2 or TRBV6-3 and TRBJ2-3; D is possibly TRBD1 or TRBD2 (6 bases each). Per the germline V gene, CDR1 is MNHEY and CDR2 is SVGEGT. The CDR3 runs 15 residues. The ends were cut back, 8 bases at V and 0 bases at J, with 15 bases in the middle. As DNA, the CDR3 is TGTGCCAGCTGGACGGGGGCGAAGAGCACAGATACGCAGTATTTT. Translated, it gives CASWTGAKSTDTQYF.